Shown below are 21 T cell receptor beta chains from a single sample sequenced in a study of blood T cell repertoires in COVID-19. Some clones are missing from TCRdb's copy, which holds only in-frame ones; the method was immunoSEQ multiplex PCR. The sample carries around 93,000 clones, 85% to 90% recorded once. Input material: peripheral blood. Receptors originate from a human donor in a cohort sampled during active COVID-19.

This clone was detected once. The CDR3 DNA sequence: TGTGCCAGCAGCTCACAAGGGATGCGGGGAAAACTGTTTTTT. It specifies CASSSQGMRGKLFF. This chain joins TRBV7-2 and TRBJ1-4; D not certain. Trimming took 4 bases from V and 10 from J, leaving 16 bases between them. The CDR3 has 14 residues. In germline, CDR1 is SGHTA, CDR2 FQGNSA.

J is TRBJ2-1 and V is TRBV19; 12 nucleotides line up with TRBD2. Trimming took 0 bases from V and 9 from J; bases not matched to a gene: 15. The CDR3 has 19 residues. Per the germline V gene, CDR1 is LNHDA and CDR2 is SQIVND (reference sequence). CDR3 sequence reads: CASSIDLASGGVTEFEQFF. The CDR3, as DNA: TGTGCCAGTAGTATAGATCTGGCTAGCGGGGGGGTTACGGAGTTTGAGCAGTTCTTC.

This clone was observed once. The same CDR3 can be traced to other DNA sequences in this sample. The rearrangement uses TRBV7-9 and TRBJ2-1; TRBD1 matches 7 bases. Germline V gene sequence: CDR1 SEHNR, CDR2 FQNEAQ (reference sequence). This CDR3 has 15 amino acids. J lost 1 base, V lost 1 base, and 1 base had no gene match. The CDR3 loop is CASSLDRGSYNEQFF. The CDR3 bases are TGTGCCAGCAGCTTAGACAGGGGTTCCTACAATGAGCAGTTCTTC. Supplemented by reference TRBV7-9 and TRBJ2-1, the full variable domain reads DTGVSQNPRHKITKRGQNVTFRCDPISEHNRLYWYRQTLGQGPEFLTYFQNEAQLEKSRLLSDRFSAERPKGSFSTLEIQRTEQGDSAMYLCASSLDRGSYNEQFFGPGTRLTVL.

The chain combines TRBV5-1 with TRBJ2-7; 7 bases are shared with TRBD1. Germline V gene data show CDR1 as SGHRS and CDR2 as YFSETQ. The CDR3 runs 13 residues. The ends lost 4 bases at V and 6 bases at J; junction bases unmatched: 7. CDR3 in amino acids: CASSVDPGGEQYF. In DNA, the CDR3 is TGCGCCAGCAGCGTGGACCCAGGGGGCGAGCAGTACTTC. Full variable domain (outside the CDR3, taken from reference TRBV5-1 and TRBJ2-7): KAGVTQTPRYLIKTRGQQVTLSCSPISGHRSVSWYQQTPGQGLQFLFEYFSETQRNKGNFPGRFSGRQFSNSRSEMNVSTLELGDSALYLCASSVDPGGEQYFGPGTRLTVT.

This clone occurred a few times. This sequence joins TRBV19 and TRBJ2-1; TRBD2 aligns across 7 bases. Germline lookup yields CDR1 LNHDA and CDR2 SQIVND (reference sequence). Germline trimming cut 6 bases from V and 0 bases from J; bases unmatched to any gene: 5. This CDR3 spans 15 amino acids. The CDR3 protein is CASSPRGDSYNEQFF. CDR3 sequence (DNA): TGTGCCAGTAGCCCTCGGGGGGACTCCTACAATGAGCAGTTCTTC.

This clone was observed once. V gene TRBV11-2 combines with J gene TRBJ2-3; the D is unclear. The CDR3 runs to 12 residues. Germline lookup yields CDR1 SGHAT and CDR2 FQNNGV. The V end lost 5 bases, the J end lost 2 bases, and 5 bases lay between the germline ends. The CDR3 loop reads CASSPNTDTQYF. As DNA, the CDR3 is TGTGCCAGCAGCCCCAACACAGATACGCAGTATTTT.

The chain joins TRBV5-1 to TRBJ1-6; 9 bases map to TRBD1. V was clipped by 3 bases and J by 0 bases; unmatched bases: 4. CDR3 length: 17 residues. Looked up from germline, CDR1 is SGHRS and CDR2 is YFSETQ. This chain's CDR3 is CASSSDRGTSYNSPLHF. The CDR3 DNA reads as TGCGCCAGCAGCTCAGACAGGGGGACCTCCTATAATTCACCCCTCCACTTT.

V gene TRBV7-9 combines with J gene TRBJ1-1, with TRBD1 identical over 7 bases. Germline V gene data show CDR1 as SEHNR and CDR2 as FQNEAQ (reference sequence). There are 16 residues in the CDR3. V gave up 5 bases and J gave up 0 bases; unmatched junction bases: 9. CDR3 sequence (DNA): TGTGCCAGCAGCAAAACAGGGGCGCGGATGAACACTGAAGCTTTCTTT. This encodes CASSKTGARMNTEAFF.

The V call is TRBV6-1, the J call TRBJ1-3, with D possibly matching TRBD1 (6 bases). Germline CDR1 is MNHNS and CDR2 is SASEGT. This CDR3 spans 14 amino acids. V was shortened by 2 bases and J by 4 bases, with 9 bases between the two germline ends. The CDR3 DNA sequence: TGTGCCAGCAGTGAAAGGGGGGGAGGAAACACCATATATTTT. This encodes CASSERGGGNTIYF.

In this sample, this clone turned up a few times. The rearrangement links TRBV3-1 (or the pseudogene TRBV3-2) to TRBJ2-7, with D hard to call. Per germline, CDR1 LGHDT and CDR2 YNNKEL (reference sequence). V was shortened by 5 bases and J by 6 bases, with 14 bases between the two germline ends. The CDR3 runs to 13 residues. The chain's CDR3 is CASSYWMASEQYF. The CDR3 DNA is TGTGCCAGCAGCTACTGGATGGCTAGCGAGCAGTACTTC.

With regard to this clone: One end of the junction is discordant with germline, which a read error may explain. The chain recombines TRBV6-1 with TRBJ1-6; 7 nucleotides match TRBD1. The CDR3 covers 15 residues. CDR1 and CDR2 (germline): MNHNS, SASEGT. CDR3 bases: TGTGCCAGCAGCGAAGGGGGCGAGTCTTATTCACCCCTCCACTTT. Translated: CASSEGGESYSPLHF.

The chain combines TRBV28 with TRBJ2-1; weak D call: TRBD2 (6 bases). This CDR3 spans 15 amino acids. Trimming left V 7 bases short and J 4 bases short, with 17 bases between. CDR1 and CDR2 (germline): MDHEN, SYDVKM. In nucleotides, the CDR3 is TGTGCCAGCACCGCTATAGGGACTGGATACAATGAGCAGTTCTTC. Amino acid sequence: CASTAIGTGYNEQFF.

This chain joins TRBV4-1 and TRBJ2-4; D perhaps matches TRBD1 (5 bases). Trimming removed 1 base from V and 1 base from J, with 14 bases in between. The CDR3 totals 17 residues. The V gene's germline CDR1 is MGHRA and CDR2 YSYEKL. This CDR3 reads CASSQVAGFGAKNIQYF. DNA for the CDR3: TGCGCCAGCAGCCAAGTAGCAGGGTTCGGGGCCAAAAACATTCAGTACTTC.

This sequence joins TRBV5-1 and TRBJ1-4; D ambiguous. The V gene's germline CDR1 is SGHRS and CDR2 YFSETQ. The V and J ends lost 2 bases and 0 bases respectively, with 8 bases between them. This CDR3 region has 15 residues. The CDR3 nucleotides read TGCGCCAGCAGCTTATCTCTATCAACTAATGAAAAACTGTTTTTT. Its protein is CASSLSLSTNEKLFF.

V and J are TRBV10-3 and TRBJ2-5, with a tentative D call TRBD2 (6 bases). Germline assignment: CDR1 ENHRY and CDR2 SYGVKD. Trimming shortened V by 4 bases and J by 5 bases, and 17 bases separated the two germline ends. The CDR3 is 15 residues long. CDR3 amino acids: CAISGLAGPGETQYF. The DNA of the CDR3 is TGTGCCATCAGTGGACTGGCGGGGCCCGGGGAGACCCAGTACTTC.

This chain links TRBV12-5 with TRBJ2-2; D gene unclear. This CDR3 is built from 15 residues. The germline V gene has CDR1 LGHNT and CDR2 FRNRAP. Trimming stripped 5 bases from V and 0 bases from J, with 10 bases between. The CDR3 spells CASGVGVSNTGELFF. The CDR3 region has the DNA TGTGCTAGTGGTGTAGGAGTATCGAACACCGGGGAGCTGTTTTTT.

This clone occurred a few times. The V call is TRBV28, the J call TRBJ1-5; D gene unclear. The V and J ends lost 5 bases and 0 bases respectively, with 11 bases between them. CDR3 length: 15 residues. Germline V gene lookup returns CDR1 MDHEN and CDR2 SYDVKM. The CDR3 DNA reads as TGTGCCAGCAGTCAAACGACACATAGCAATCAGCCCCAGCATTTT. Translated, it gives CASSQTTHSNQPQHF.

This clone occurred once. The V call is TRBV27, the J call TRBJ1-2, with D hard to call. The CDR3 covers 14 residues. CDR1 MNHEY and CDR2 SMNVEV come from the germline V gene (reference sequence). The V end was cut by 6 bases, the J end by 1 base, with 12 bases between. The CDR3 DNA sequence: TGTGCCAGCAGCCCCCTGCAGTTTAACTATGGCTACACCTTC. This encodes CASSPLQFNYGYTF.

The rearrangement joins TRBV28 to TRBJ1-2; D unclear. V lost 6 bases, J lost 2 bases, and 16 bases lay in between. CDR1 is MDHEN, CDR2 SYDVKM, per germline. The CDR3 is 15 residues long. In DNA form, the CDR3 reads TGTGCCAGCAGCCCGCCACGAGGAGCGAACTATGGCTACACCTTC. Protein sequence: CASSPPRGANYGYTF.

The chain joins TRBV5-4 to TRBJ2-3, with TRBD1 matching over 8 bases. Trimming at V came to 3 bases and at J to 1 base, leaving 7 bases not matched to a gene. The CDR3 sequence is 16 residues long. CDR1 and CDR2 (germline): SGHNT, YYREEE (reference sequence). CDR3 DNA sequence: TGTGCCAGCAGCTCGCGTCAGGGGGCGGGCACAGATACGCAGTATTTT. Translated, it gives CASSSRQGAGTDTQYF.

The chain couples TRBV2 to TRBJ1-2; D may be TRBD1 (5 bases). In germline, CDR1 is SNHLY, CDR2 FYNNEI. The CDR3 extends over 14 amino acids. The germline V and J ends were trimmed by 7 bases and 5 bases, with 17 bases remaining between them. CDR3 sequence: CASKETGAYYGYTF. The CDR3, as DNA: TGTGCCAGCAAGGAAACAGGAGCCTATTATGGCTACACCTTC.